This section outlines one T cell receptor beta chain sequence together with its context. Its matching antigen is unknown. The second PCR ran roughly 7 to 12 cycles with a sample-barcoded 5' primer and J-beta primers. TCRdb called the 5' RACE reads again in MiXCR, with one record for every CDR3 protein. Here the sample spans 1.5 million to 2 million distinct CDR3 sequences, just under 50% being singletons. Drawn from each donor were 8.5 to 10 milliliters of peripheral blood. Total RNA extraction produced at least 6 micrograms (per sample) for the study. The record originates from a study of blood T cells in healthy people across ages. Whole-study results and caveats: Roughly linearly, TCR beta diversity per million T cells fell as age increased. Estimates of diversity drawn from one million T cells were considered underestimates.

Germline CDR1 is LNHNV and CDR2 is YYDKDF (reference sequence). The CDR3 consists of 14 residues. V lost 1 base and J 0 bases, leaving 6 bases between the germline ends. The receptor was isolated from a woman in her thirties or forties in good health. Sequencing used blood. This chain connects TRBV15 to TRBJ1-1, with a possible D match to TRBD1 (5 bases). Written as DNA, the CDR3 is TGTGCCACCAGCAGAGGACAGATGAACACTGAAGCTTTCTTT. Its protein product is CATSRGQMNTEAFF.